These 5 T cell receptor beta chains share one sample of origin, sequenced in a study of blood T cell repertoires in COVID-19. TCRdb keeps only in-frame clones here, not all; method: immunoSEQ multiplex PCR. The sample includes some 300,000 clones, 85% to 90% of them seen just once. What was sequenced was peripheral blood. The origin of the receptors is a woman aged 50 to 60 with COVID-19, enrolled during active disease.

This clone was picked up one time. The chain uses TRBV18 and TRBJ2-5; D possibly corresponds to TRBD1 (6 bases). Trimming pared 4 bases from V and 1 base from J, leaving 16 bases between. In germline, CDR1 is KGHSH, CDR2 LQKENI. The CDR3 runs 16 residues. The CDR3 is CASSLQGGRTQETQYF. DNA for the CDR3: TGTGCCAGCTCACTTCAAGGGGGTAGAACCCAAGAGACCCAGTACTTC.

This chain connects TRBV27 to TRBJ2-1; D gene ambiguous. The CDR3 covers 14 residues. V lost 4 bases to trimming and J lost 8 bases, with 15 bases between them. Germline assignment: CDR1 MNHEY and CDR2 SMNVEV (reference sequence). CDR3 region: CASSYYPTKDEQFF. CDR3 sequence (DNA): TGTGCCAGCAGTTACTACCCCACGAAGGATGAGCAGTTCTTC.

The rearrangement uses TRBV2 and TRBJ2-4; 7 nucleotides match TRBD1. This CDR3 spans 14 amino acids. V lost 8 bases, J lost 1 base, and 5 bases stayed unmatched. Germline loops: CDR1 SNHLY, CDR2 FYNNEI. CDR3 in amino acids: CASSGGMAKNIQYF. In nucleotides, the CDR3 is TGTGCCAGCTCAGGGGGAATGGCCAAAAACATTCAGTACTTC.

A single count supports this clone. The chain has TRBV6-6 and TRBJ1-2; 9 bases map to TRBD1. The length of the CDR3 is 15 residues. Looked up from germline, CDR1 is MNHNY and CDR2 is SVGAGI (reference sequence). The ends lost 5 bases at V and 3 bases at J; junction bases unmatched: 7. As DNA, the CDR3 is TGTGCCAGCAGTAACCAACAGGGGGCATACTATGGCTACACCTTC. Its translation is CASSNQQGAYYGYTF.

V gene TRBV27 combines with J gene TRBJ1-1; the match to TRBD1 covers 9 bases. Trimming cost V 5 bases and J 4 bases; bases outside gene matches: 8. CDR3 length: 15 residues. Per the germline V gene, CDR1 is MNHEY and CDR2 is SMNVEV (reference sequence). The CDR3 DNA reads as TGTGCCAGCAGTCTTACGGGACAGGGAAGCACTGAAGCTTTCTTT. Its translation: CASSLTGQGSTEAFF.